This record looks at one TCR beta chain sequence and its context. It lacks a known antigen. Base qualities are not provided; no much larger clone lies one nucleotide away. For sequencing of the TCRbeta CDR3 region, genomic DNA was extracted from the sorted cells. TCRbeta CDR3 regions were sequenced using the immunoSEQ Assay. This immuneACCESS table, as held by TCRdb, lists in-frame sequences with V and J called but not all clones. Of the missing ones, under half trace to an unresolved V gene in checked studies; the others have no known cause. The sample yields approximately 70,000 clones; around 94% were counted once. Clones ranked in the top ten supply approximately 15% of the sample. This entry belongs to a study of OX40 agonist ivuxolimab in advanced cancers. About the full investigation: Ivuxolimab was an agonistic, fully human IgG2 monoclonal antibody directed against OX40 (CD134), a costimulatory receptor. Intravenous ivuxolimab was administered to patients every 2 weeks at six dose levels: 0.01, 0.1, 0.3, 1.5, 3 and 10 mg/kg. Of the 50 to 55 patients in dose escalation, about 20 had hepatocellular carcinoma, around 15 had melanoma, 9 had renal cell carcinoma and 9 had head and neck cancer. The dose-escalation cohort was 82.7% male with a mean age of about 65 years, ranging from about 20 to 80. Patients were allowed to have had prior anti-PD-1, anti-PD-L1 or anti-CTLA-4 therapy, and 30% to 50% of the dose-escalation patients had previously received checkpoint inhibitors. Partial responses occurred in three dose-escalation patients, of whom one had hepatocellular carcinoma and two had cutaneous melanoma. The point of sequencing TCRbeta in the periphery was to test whether ivuxolimab changed TCR sequence diversity and drove clonal T-cell expansion. The paper reports the monotherapy dose-escalation portion (N ≈ 50 patients) of the phase I ivuxolimab trial.

The trial excluded patients who had a history of autoimmune disease or who were on systemic immunosuppression. Peripheral blood for TCR sequencing was collected from all dose cohorts at baseline, on cycle 4 day 1, and on cycle 7 day 1. Samples came from an open-label, multicenter, first-in-human phase I dose-escalation trial of ivuxolimab. The trial enrolled adults with locally advanced or metastatic head and neck squamous cell, hepatocellular, melanoma or renal cell carcinoma. CD4+ and CD8+ T cells were sorted separately from peripheral blood before TCR sequencing. Overall results and qualifications from the work: Clonal expansion of both CD4+ and CD8+ blood T cells was observed from baseline to week 6 at doses 0.1 to 3.0 mg/kg. Antigen specificity was not determined for the clonally expanded peripheral T cells. After ivuxolimab, expanded clones were on average more numerous among CD8+ T cells than among CD4+ T cells. In the 0.1-3.0 mg/kg groups, partial responders had among the lowest normalized peripheral clonal expansion, particularly in CD8+ T cells. Low levels of normalized T-cell clonal expansion were also shown by some nonresponding patients.

The CDR1 and CDR2 encoded by the germline V gene are SGHNT and YENEEA. The CDR3 holds 16 amino acids from the cysteine to the phenylalanine. Of the read, only the CDR3 DNA is kept; its 48 bases are in frame from base 1. After removal of 2 bases from V and 2 bases from J, the junction retains 6 bases not matched to a gene. The chain is encoded by TRBV11-3 joined to TRBJ2-3; 8 of the junction bases match TRBD2. This sample comprised CD4+ or CD8+ T cells sorted from blood, obtained in a trial of the OX40 agonist ivuxolimab. The source of this sequence is an adult with an advanced solid tumor such as melanoma, head and neck, liver or kidney cancer. The nucleotides are TGTGCCAGCAGCTTATCCAGCGGGAGATACACAGATACGCAGTATTTT. This translates into CASSLSSGRYTDTQYF.